This is a list of T cell receptor beta chains from one sample in a study of long-term antiretroviral therapy in people with HIV. This table comes from immunoSEQ multiplex PCR, and its TCRdb copy is limited to in-frame clones, with some not included. The table lists 20,000 to 30,000 clones, 81% of them singletons. The input for sequencing was unsorted PBMCs, taken at the start of antiretroviral therapy, before treatment. The receptor set was obtained from a young woman with HIV. The CDR3 runs from the conserved cysteine through the conserved F or W. D genes are given only for firm matches. Clone size, where shown, is once, few, many, or a class for clones that have expanded.

D gene	V gene	clone size	J gene	CDR3 protein	CDR3 DNA
.	TRBV6-6	.	TRBJ2-2	CASTRGDTGELFF	TGTGCCAGCACCAGGGGAGACACCGGGGAGCTGTTTTTT
.	TRBV5-1	few	TRBJ1-2	CASSLAGTVEGYTF	TGCGCCAGCAGCTTAGCCGGGACCGTGGAGGGCTACACCTTC
.	TRBV28	.	TRBJ1-1	CASSLAGTEAFF	TGTGCCAGCAGTTTGGCGGGGACTGAAGCTTTCTTT
.	TRBV6-5	.	TRBJ2-7	CASSLNDAGEQYF	TGTGCCAGCAGTTTGAACGATGCGGGCGAGCAGTACTTC
.	TRBV6-6	.	TRBJ1-1	CASSYGGMNTEAFF	TGTGCCAGCAGTTACGGTGGCATGAACACTGAAGCTTTCTTT
TRBD1	TRBV7-9	once	TRBJ1-2	CASSLPTGGYGYTF	TGTGCCAGCAGCTTACCGACAGGGGGTTATGGCTACACCTTC
.	TRBV7-9	.	TRBJ2-7	CASSPPDIAYEQYF	TGTGCCAGCAGCCCTCCGGACATTGCCTACGAGCAGTACTTC
TRBD1	TRBV7-3	.	TRBJ2-3	CASSSRTGKDTQYF	TGTGCCAGCAGCTCCCGGACAGGGAAGGATACGCAGTATTTT
.	TRBV27	.	TRBJ1-5	CASSFSNQPQHF	TGTGCCAGCAGTTTCTCCAATCAGCCCCAGCATTTT
TRBD2	TRBV7-9	.	TRBJ2-2	CASSLDVRERGTGELFF	TGTGCCAGCAGCTTAGATGTGCGGGAGAGGGGCACCGGGGAGCTGTTTTTT
TRBD1	TRBV5-1	.	TRBJ2-5	CASRTGQEQETQYF	TGCGCCAGCAGGACGGGACAGGAACAAGAGACCCAGTACTTC
TRBD1	TRBV28	.	TRBJ1-3	CASSIQYRDRKWENTIYF	TGTGCCAGCAGTATACAATACCGGGACAGGAAGTGGGAAAACACCATATATTTT
.	TRBV7-9	.	TRBJ2-2	CASSLNLGGELFF	TGTGCCAGCAGCCTAAATCTGGGTGGGGAGCTGTTTTTT
TRBD1	TRBV9	.	TRBJ1-4	CASSAGTGSWANEKLFF	TGTGCCAGCAGCGCCGGGACAGGGAGTTGGGCTAATGAAAAACTGTTTTTT
.	TRBV9	.	TRBJ1-6	CASSGGENYNSPLHF	TGTGCCAGCAGCGGAGGGGAAAATTATAATTCACCCCTCCACTTT
.	TRBV5-1	.	TRBJ1-1	CASSLSQEVNTEAFF	TGCGCCAGCAGCTTGTCCCAAGAGGTGAACACTGAAGCTTTCTTT
TRBD1	TRBV6-5	.	TRBJ2-7	CASSYSLDRSNEQYF	TGTGCCAGCAGTTACTCCCTGGACAGGTCGAACGAGCAGTACTTC
.	TRBV29-1	.	TRBJ2-6	CSVVFAAGANVLTF	TGCAGCGTTGTATTTGCAGCTGGGGCCAACGTCCTGACTTTC
.	TRBV7-2	.	TRBJ2-5	CASSVYNSGWAFSETQYF	TGTGCCAGCAGCGTGTACAATTCCGGGTGGGCCTTCAGCGAGACCCAGTACTTC
.	TRBV28	.	TRBJ2-3	CASSPLRTYSTDTQYF	TGTGCCAGCAGTCCCCTTAGGACTTATAGCACAGATACGCAGTATTTT
TRBD1	TRBV4-3	few	TRBJ2-3	CASSPNPGTGSDTQYF	TGCGCCAGCAGCCCCAACCCCGGGACAGGGAGCGATACGCAGTATTTT
.	TRBV2	.	TRBJ2-5	CASKPLPGTAQETQYF	TGTGCCAGCAAGCCTTTGCCCGGGACGGCCCAAGAGACCCAGTACTTC
TRBD2	TRBV27	.	TRBJ2-5	CASSLEGTSGVQETQYF	TGTGCCAGCAGTTTAGAGGGGACTAGCGGGGTCCAAGAGACCCAGTACTTC
TRBD1	TRBV6-5	.	TRBJ1-1	CASSLGTVYTEAFF	TGTGCCAGCAGTTTAGGGACAGTATACACTGAAGCTTTCTTT
TRBD2	TRBV2	.	TRBJ2-3	CASTRETDTQYF	TGTGCCAGCACGCGGGAGACAGATACGCAGTATTTT
TRBD2	TRBV7-8	.	TRBJ2-2	CASSLGGRIGGELFF	TGTGCTAGCAGCTTGGGCGGGAGGATTGGCGGGGAGCTGTTTTTT
.	TRBV5-6	.	TRBJ1-4	CASSSAPPNEKLFF	TGTGCCAGCAGCTCAGCCCCGCCTAATGAAAAACTGTTTTTT
TRBD1	TRBV5-6	.	TRBJ1-5	CASSTGQGNHQPQHF	TGTGCCAGCAGTACAGGACAGGGTAACCATCAGCCCCAGCATTTT
.	TRBV10-3	large	TRBJ2-7	CAISAEDYEQYF	TGTGCCATCAGTGCAGAAGACTACGAGCAGTACTTC
TRBD2	TRBV15	.	TRBJ2-1	CATSSPSGGRSHNEQFF	TGTGCCACCAGCAGCCCCTCGGGGGGGCGAAGCCACAATGAGCAGTTCTTC
.	TRBV2	medium-sized	TRBJ2-5	CASSDHPDYQETQYF	TGTGCCAGCAGTGACCATCCGGACTACCAAGAGACCCAGTACTTC
TRBD1	TRBV7-9	medium-sized	TRBJ2-7	CASSPWGQAHEQYF	TGTGCCAGCAGTCCCTGGGGACAGGCCCACGAGCAGTACTTC
.	TRBV13	.	TRBJ1-2	CASSLLRGVNGYTF	TGTGCCAGCAGCTTATTACGGGGGGTAAATGGCTACACCTTC
.	TRBV6-6	.	TRBJ1-5	CASSIVRNQPQHF	TGTGCCAGCAGTATCGTTCGCAATCAGCCCCAGCATTTT
TRBD1	TRBV7-9	.	TRBJ2-7	CASSFLRDRVFEQYF	TGTGCCAGCAGCTTTCTCCGGGACAGGGTGTTCGAGCAGTACTTC